The sequence of this T cell receptor (beta chain) was determined in a study of T-cell memory formation after mild COVID-19. Findings and caveats of the study: Some responding clones appeared in pre-infection memory, suggesting cross-reactive memory joined.

One entry per CDR3 protein, called by TCRdb with MiXCR from the 5' RACE reads. The profile shows 240,000 or so distinct CDR3 sequences, around a tenth of them singletons. This clonotype was counted once. Its target is not known. Germline values: CDR1 LNHDA, CDR2 SQIVND (reference sequence). The length of the CDR3 is 15 residues. J lost 9 bases, V lost 3 bases, and 10 bases had no gene match. The sequence was obtained from a man aged 18 to 30 who had mild COVID-19 (a few samples of this study predate the infection). Cell type and time point are not known. The sample consisted of PBMCs or a T cell subset sorted from them (not recorded which). V gene TRBV19 combines with J gene TRBJ2-1, with 8 nucleotides matching TRBD1. CDR3 coding DNA: TGTGCCAGTAGTATGGTAAGACAGGGGTCGGGTGAGCAGTTCTTC. Its translation is CASSMVRQGSGEQFF.